This T cell receptor (beta chain) is drawn from a study of blood T cell repertoires in COVID-19. Study as a whole: PBMCs, B-cell-depleted T cells, or T cells provided the cDNA or gDNA that made up the material.

Original data processing: By means of reference gene primer amplification, nucleated cell counts were estimated. The assay was immunoSEQ multiplex PCR, and TCRdb's table has in-frame clones only and misses some. For V, J and clone size, that table is used; D and trimming come from the DNA. Here the sample spans 210,000 or so clones, more than 70% being singletons. Details on this clone: This same CDR3 is encoded by further DNA sequences in the sample.

The CDR3 has 13 amino acids. V lost 2 bases to trimming and J lost 3 bases, with 8 bases between them. Per germline, CDR1 GTSNPN and CDR2 SVGIG (reference sequence). The genes are TRBV30 and TRBJ1-5; D gene uncertain. The sequence was collected from a woman aged 60-75 years with acute or convalescent COVID-19. Sequences were obtained from peripheral blood. Written as DNA, the CDR3 is TGTGCCTGGAGTCGAGGGCCCAATCAGCCCCAGCATTTT. This translates into CAWSRGPNQPQHF.